This T cell receptor (beta chain) was captured in a study of shared clonotypes between healthy human individuals. Study results and caveats: Naive CD4 clonotypes were shared across a few donors at roughly 4.6%. Rarefaction gave evidence that sorted-subset sequencing remained incomplete despite large depth.

About this clone itself: The target antigen is unknown.

This CDR3 has 15 amino acids. Trimming left V 4 bases short and J 3 bases short, with 15 bases between. CDR1 is MNHEY and CDR2 is SMNVEV in the germline V gene (reference sequence). Deep-level assay runs were performed. Sequencing was performed with immunoSEQ multiplex PCR; in TCRdb, only in-frame clones are kept and a portion is missing. The top ten hold 0.95% to 1.5% of the sample, which has 1,500,000 or so clones, 96% seen once. The genes are TRBV27 and TRBJ2-5, with D tentatively TRBD1 (5 bases). Material for sequencing was naive CD4+ T cells sorted from blood. The subset is: CD45RA+ positively selected. The sequence was collected from a man aged 30-40 years in good health. The CDR3 reads CASSSNRRVKETQYF. CDR3 nucleotide sequence: TGTGCCAGCAGTTCCAACCGCAGGGTGAAAGAGACCCAGTACTTC.